This TCR beta chain derives from a study of spatial heterogeneity in lung cancer. Study context: Sequencing covered available follow-up PBMC samples collected a median of roughly 2 years after resection. Averaged across combinations, each unique TCR and UMI pairing appeared more than ten times in raw reads, which were uncorrected. Beta-chain sequences consistently outnumbered alpha-chain sequences in detection. Study observations and caveats: Blood contained ubiquitous expanded tumor TCRs more at resection than at follow-up.

Germline V gives CDR1 SGHDT, CDR2 YYEEEE. Both ends counted, the CDR3 spans 10 residues. At least ten counts were recorded for this clonotype. Its cognate antigen is unknown. The CDR3 does not close with the conserved phenylalanine or tryptophan, likely indicating a read error. No DNA is shown, since the ends of the CDR3 on it are uncertain; the CDR3 is the one TCRdb lists. TCRdb passed the 5' RACE reads through MiXCR, listing each CDR3 protein once. The table has around 120,000 distinct CDR3 sequences, 12% seen once. Noted time point: blood at routine non-recurrence follow-up after resection. Unsorted samples of tumor, nontumor lung or frozen PBMC had their whole RNA sequenced.

The chain combines TRBV5-6 with TRBJ2-1; the DNA was not compared with TRBD1, the D call given in the table. This TCR was sampled from a male donor with early-stage non-small cell lung cancer. The material was PBMCs, obtained at follow-up. Here the CDR3 reads CASSTKTGVV.